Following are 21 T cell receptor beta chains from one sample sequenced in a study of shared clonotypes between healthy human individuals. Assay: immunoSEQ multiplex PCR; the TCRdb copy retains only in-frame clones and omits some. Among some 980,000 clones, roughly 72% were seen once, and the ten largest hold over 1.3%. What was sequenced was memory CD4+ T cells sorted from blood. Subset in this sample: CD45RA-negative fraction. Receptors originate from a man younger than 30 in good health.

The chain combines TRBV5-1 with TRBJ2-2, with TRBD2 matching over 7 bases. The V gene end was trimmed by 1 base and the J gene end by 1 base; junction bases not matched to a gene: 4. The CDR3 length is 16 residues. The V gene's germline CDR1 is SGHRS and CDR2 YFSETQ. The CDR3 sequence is CASSLTTSENTGELFF. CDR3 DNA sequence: TGCGCCAGCAGCTTGACAACTAGCGAGAACACCGGGGAGCTGTTTTTT.

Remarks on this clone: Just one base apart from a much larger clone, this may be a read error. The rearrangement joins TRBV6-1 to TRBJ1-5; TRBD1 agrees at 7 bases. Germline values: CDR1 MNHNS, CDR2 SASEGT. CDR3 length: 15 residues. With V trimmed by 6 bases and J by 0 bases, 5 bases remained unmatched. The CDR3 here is CASSETGFSNQPQHF. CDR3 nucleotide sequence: TGTGCCAGCAGCGAGACAGGGTTTAGCAATCAGCCCCAGCATTTT.

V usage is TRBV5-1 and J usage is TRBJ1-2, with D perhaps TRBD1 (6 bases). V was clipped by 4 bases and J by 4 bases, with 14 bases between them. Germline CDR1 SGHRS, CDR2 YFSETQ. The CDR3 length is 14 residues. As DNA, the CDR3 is TGCGCCAGCAGCACCGGACAGCCGTTCTATGGCTACACCTTC. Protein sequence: CASSTGQPFYGYTF.

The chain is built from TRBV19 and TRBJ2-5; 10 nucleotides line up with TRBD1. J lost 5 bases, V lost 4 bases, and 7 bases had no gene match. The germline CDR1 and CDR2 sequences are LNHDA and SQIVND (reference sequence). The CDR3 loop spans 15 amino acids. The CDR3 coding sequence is TGTGCCAGTAGTAGGGGGACAGGGGAAGGGGAGACCCAGTACTTC. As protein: CASSRGTGEGETQYF.

CDR3 region: CASSAPGVGVNEQYF. The DNA for the CDR3 is TGTGCCAGCAGCGCCCCTGGGGTCGGGGTTAACGAGCAGTACTTC. The chain has TRBV4-2 and TRBJ2-7; D possibly corresponds to TRBD2 (5 bases). Trimming removed 5 bases from V and 5 bases from J, with 19 bases in between. The length of the CDR3 is 15 residues. Germline V gene data show CDR1 as LGHNA and CDR2 as YNFKEQ.

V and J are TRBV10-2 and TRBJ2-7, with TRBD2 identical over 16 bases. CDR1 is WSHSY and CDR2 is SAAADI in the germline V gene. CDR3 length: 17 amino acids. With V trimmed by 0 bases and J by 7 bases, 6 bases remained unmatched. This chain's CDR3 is CASSESGGLAGGGEQYF. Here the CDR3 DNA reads TGCGCCAGCAGTGAGTCGGGGGGACTAGCGGGAGGGGGAGAGCAGTACTTC.

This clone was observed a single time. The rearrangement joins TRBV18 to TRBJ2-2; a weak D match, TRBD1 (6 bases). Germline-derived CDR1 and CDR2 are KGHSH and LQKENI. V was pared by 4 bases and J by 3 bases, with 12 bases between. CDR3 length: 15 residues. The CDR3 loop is CASSLPNRDTGELFF. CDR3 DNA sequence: TGTGCCAGCTCACTTCCTAACAGGGACACCGGGGAGCTGTTTTTT. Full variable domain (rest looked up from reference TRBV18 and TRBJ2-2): NAGVMQNPRHLVRRRGQEARLRCSPMKGHSHVYWYRQLPEEGLKFMVYLQKENIIDESGMPKERFSAEFPKEGPSILRIQQVVRGDSAAYFCASSLPNRDTGELFFGEGSRLTVL.

The CDR3: CASSSSPAGGPKENIQYF. CDR3 nucleotide sequence: TGCGCCAGCAGCTCCTCGCCAGCGGGGGGCCCGAAAGAAAACATTCAGTACTTC. V gene TRBV5-1 combines with J gene TRBJ2-4; TRBD2 agrees at 9 bases. Germline values: CDR1 SGHRS, CDR2 YFSETQ. V shed 3 bases, J shed 5 bases, and the junction held 15 bases outside the gene matches. This CDR3 is 18 amino acids long.

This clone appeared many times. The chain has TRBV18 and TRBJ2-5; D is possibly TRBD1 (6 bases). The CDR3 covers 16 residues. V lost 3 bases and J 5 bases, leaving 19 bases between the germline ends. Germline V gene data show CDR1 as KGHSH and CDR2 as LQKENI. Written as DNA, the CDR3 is TGTGCCAGCTCACCGTCCCGGACAGTCAATGGGGAGACCCAGTACTTC. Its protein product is CASSPSRTVNGETQYF.

The CDR3 is CASSEYEKNTGELFF. DNA of the CDR3: TGCGCCAGCAGTGAGTACGAAAAGAACACCGGGGAGCTGTTTTTT. V usage is TRBV10-2 and J usage is TRBJ2-2; D is ambiguous. There are 15 residues in the CDR3. V lost 1 base to trimming and J lost 1 base, with 7 bases between them. Germline lookup yields CDR1 WSHSY and CDR2 SAAADI.

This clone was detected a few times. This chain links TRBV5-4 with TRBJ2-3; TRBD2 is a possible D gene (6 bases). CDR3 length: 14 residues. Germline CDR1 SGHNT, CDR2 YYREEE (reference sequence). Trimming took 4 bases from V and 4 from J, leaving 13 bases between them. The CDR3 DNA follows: TGTGCCAGCAGCCTTAGTAGGAGGGCAGATACGCAGTATTTT. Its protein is CASSLSRRADTQYF.

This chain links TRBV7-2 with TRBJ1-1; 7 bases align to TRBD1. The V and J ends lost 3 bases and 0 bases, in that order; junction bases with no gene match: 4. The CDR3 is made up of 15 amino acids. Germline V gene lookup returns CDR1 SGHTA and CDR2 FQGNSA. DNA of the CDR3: TGTGCCAGCAGCTTGACAGGGCCCCTGAACACTGAAGCTTTCTTT. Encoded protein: CASSLTGPLNTEAFF.

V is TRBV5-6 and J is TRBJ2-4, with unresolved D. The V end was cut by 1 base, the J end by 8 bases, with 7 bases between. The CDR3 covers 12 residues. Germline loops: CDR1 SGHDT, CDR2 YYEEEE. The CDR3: CASSLSTDIQYF. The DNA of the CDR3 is TGTGCCAGCAGCTTGTCAACTGACATTCAGTACTTC.

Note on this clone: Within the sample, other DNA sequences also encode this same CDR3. The CDR3 here is CSAEKETQYF. In nucleotides, the CDR3 is TGCAGTGCGGAGAAAGAGACCCAGTACTTC. The genes are TRBV20-1 and TRBJ2-5; D gene unclear. This CDR3 region has 10 residues. The V and J ends lost 6 bases and 3 bases respectively, with 5 bases between them. Per the germline V gene, CDR1 is DFQATT and CDR2 is SNEGSKA (reference sequence).

The CDR3 here is CAGSRQYNEQFF. The CDR3 nucleotides are TGTGCCGGGTCCCGACAGTACAATGAGCAGTTCTTC. This rearrangement joins TRBV5-4 to TRBJ2-1; D possibly corresponds to TRBD1 (5 bases). Germline loops: CDR1 SGHNT, CDR2 YYREEE (reference sequence). V lost 10 bases to trimming and J lost 4 bases, with 12 bases between them. The CDR3 has 12 amino acids.

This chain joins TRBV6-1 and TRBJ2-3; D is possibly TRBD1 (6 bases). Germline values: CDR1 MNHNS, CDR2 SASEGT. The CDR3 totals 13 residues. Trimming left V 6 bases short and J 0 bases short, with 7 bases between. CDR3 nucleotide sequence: TGTGCCAGCAGCGGACAGAGCACAGATACGCAGTATTTT. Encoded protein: CASSGQSTDTQYF.

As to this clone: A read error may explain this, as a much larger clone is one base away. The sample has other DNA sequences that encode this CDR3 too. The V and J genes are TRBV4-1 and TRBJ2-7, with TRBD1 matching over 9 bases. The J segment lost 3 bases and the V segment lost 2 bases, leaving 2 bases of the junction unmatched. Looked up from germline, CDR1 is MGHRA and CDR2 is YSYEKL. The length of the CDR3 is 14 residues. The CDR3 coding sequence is TGCGCCAGCAGCCAACCGGGACAGGGCTACGAGCAGTACTTC. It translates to CASSQPGQGYEQYF.

Here the CDR3 reads CASSSTSGQRVTDTQYF. As DNA, the CDR3 is TGTGCCAGCAGCTCTACGTCGGGACAGCGAGTTACAGATACGCAGTATTTT. The chain couples TRBV11-2 to TRBJ2-3; 7 bases align to TRBD1. Germline V CDR1 and CDR2: SGHAT, FQNNGV. V lost 4 bases to trimming and J lost 3 bases; unmatched junction nucleotides: 13. The CDR3 runs to 17 residues.

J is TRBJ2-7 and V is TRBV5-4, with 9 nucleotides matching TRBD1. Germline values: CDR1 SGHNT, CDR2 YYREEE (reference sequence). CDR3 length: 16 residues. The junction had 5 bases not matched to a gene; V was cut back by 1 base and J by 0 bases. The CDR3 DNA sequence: TGTGCCAGCAGCTTGACTGGGGACAGGGACTCCTACGAGCAGTACTTC. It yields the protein CASSLTGDRDSYEQYF.

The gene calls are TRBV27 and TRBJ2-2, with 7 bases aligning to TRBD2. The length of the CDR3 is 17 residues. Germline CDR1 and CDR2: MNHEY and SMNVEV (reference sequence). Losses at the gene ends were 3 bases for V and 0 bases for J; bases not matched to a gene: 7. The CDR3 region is CASSLWASGANTGELFF. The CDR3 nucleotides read TGTGCCAGCAGTTTGTGGGCTAGCGGAGCGAACACCGGGGAGCTGTTTTTT.

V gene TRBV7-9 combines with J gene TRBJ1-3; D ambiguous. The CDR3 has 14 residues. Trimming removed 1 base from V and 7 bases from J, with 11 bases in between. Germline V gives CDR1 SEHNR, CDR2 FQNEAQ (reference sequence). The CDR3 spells CASSLEVSGNTIYF. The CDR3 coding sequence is TGTGCCAGCAGCTTAGAGGTATCGGGGAACACCATATATTTT.